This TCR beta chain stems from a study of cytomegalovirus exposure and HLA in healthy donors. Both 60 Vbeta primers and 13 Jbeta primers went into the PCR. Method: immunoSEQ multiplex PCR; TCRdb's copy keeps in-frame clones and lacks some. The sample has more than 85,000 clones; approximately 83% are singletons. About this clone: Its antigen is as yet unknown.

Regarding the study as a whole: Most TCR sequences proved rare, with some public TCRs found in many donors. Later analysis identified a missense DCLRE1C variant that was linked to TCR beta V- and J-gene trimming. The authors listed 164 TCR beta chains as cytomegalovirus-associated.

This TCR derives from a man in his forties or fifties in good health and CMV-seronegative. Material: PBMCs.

CDR3 protein: CASSEIDRGGQPQHF. CDR3 sequence (DNA): TGTGCCAGCAGCGAAATAGACAGGGGCGGTCAGCCCCAGCATTTT. The V call is TRBV6-1, the J call TRBJ1-5, with 8 bases identical to TRBD1. CDR1 is MNHNS, CDR2 SASEGT, per germline. The length of the CDR3 is 15 residues. Trimming took 6 bases from V and 6 from J; bases not matched to a gene: 10.